A single sample gave rise to the 5 T cell receptor beta chains below, sequenced in a study of T cell responses to AZD1222 COVID-19 vaccine. Only in-frame clones appear in the TCRdb table, and some are missing; sequencing was by immunoSEQ multiplex PCR. The sample contains fewer than 200,000 clones, 85% to 90% of which appear only once. The sequencing used peripheral blood, collected on day 0 of AZD1222 vaccination. Source of these receptors: an adult in good health.

In its sample, this clone was seen once. This chain connects TRBV5-1 to TRBJ2-5; 12 bases match TRBD1. V gave up 4 bases and J gave up 5 bases; unmatched junction bases: 3. Germline lookup yields CDR1 SGHRS and CDR2 YFSETQ. This CDR3 is built from 14 residues. As DNA, the CDR3 is TGCGCCAGCAGCCTGGGACAGGGGGCTGAGACCCAGTACTTC. Its translation: CASSLGQGAETQYF.

This chain uses TRBV13 with TRBJ2-7; D not resolved. The CDR3 sequence is 13 residues long. From germline, CDR1 is PRHDT and CDR2 FYEKMQ (reference sequence). Between the trimmed V and J ends, which lost 2 bases and 2 bases, there was a span of 7 bases. The CDR3 loop reads CASSLRLAYEQYV. CDR3 in DNA: TGTGCCAGCAGCTTAAGGTTGGCCTACGAGCAGTACGTC.

The gene calls are TRBV21-1 and TRBJ1-2. TRBV21-1 is assigned pseudogene status. The CDR3 contains 17 residues. The DNA of the CDR3 is TGTGCCAGCAGCAAAGGTAGTAAGGCGGCCAGGTCCTATGGCTACACCTTC. Translation gives CASSKGSKAARSYGYTF.

This sequence joins TRBV27 and TRBJ2-3; the match to TRBD2 covers 9 bases. Germline values: CDR1 MNHEY, CDR2 SMNVEV (reference sequence). V dropped 3 bases and J dropped 4; count of bases not matched to a gene: 5. The CDR3 contains 15 residues. Here the CDR3 reads CASSFAGGVPDTQYF. CDR3 nucleotide sequence: TGTGCCAGCAGTTTTGCGGGAGGGGTGCCAGATACGCAGTATTTT.

The chain carries TRBV6-2 or TRBV6-3 and TRBJ1-6; tentative D call: TRBD1 (5 bases). Germline CDR1 reads MNHEY; CDR2 reads SVGEGT. The CDR3 is made up of 17 amino acids. Trimming removed 2 bases from V and 6 bases from J, with 17 bases in between. The CDR3 region is CASSYLTGGGSNSPLHF. CDR3 DNA: TGTGCCAGCAGTTACCTCACCGGCGGGGGGTCTAATTCACCCCTCCACTTT.